The 26 T cell receptor beta chains presented below share a single source sample, sequenced in a study of blood T cell repertoires in COVID-19. Measured with immunoSEQ multiplex PCR; TCRdb has only the in-frame clones, and not every one. Of about 88,000 clones listed, around 85% were seen once; the top ten hold approximately 14%. Sequencing was done on a sample of peripheral blood. The source is a woman aged 65 to 85 with acute or convalescent COVID-19.

The V call is TRBV5-1, the J call TRBJ2-6; D ambiguous. There are 15 residues in the CDR3. The germline V gene has CDR1 SGHRS and CDR2 YFSETQ. The V gene lost 4 bases and the J gene lost 0 bases, with 8 bases spanning the gap. CDR3 DNA: TGCGCCAGCAGCCCACAGAGCTCTGGGGCCAACGTCCTGACTTTC. Protein sequence: CASSPQSSGANVLTF.

The rearrangement joins TRBV19 to TRBJ1-1, with TRBD1 matching 8 bases. CDR1 is LNHDA and CDR2 is SQIVND in the germline V gene (reference sequence). The CDR3 consists of 14 residues. V trimming: 2 bases; J trimming: 5 bases; junction bases outside the gene matches: 4. DNA of the CDR3: TGTGCCAGTAGTATATTACAGGGGGTTACTGAAGCTTTCTTT. Protein product: CASSILQGVTEAFF.

This clone has a handful of counts. The rearrangement joins TRBV13 to TRBJ1-2; TRBD1 agrees at 9 bases. After removal of 5 bases from V and 6 bases from J, the junction contained 7 bases not matched to a gene. The CDR3 has 14 residues. Looked up from germline, CDR1 is PRHDT and CDR2 is FYEKMQ (reference sequence). CDR3 residues: CASSLIQGAHGYTF. The DNA of the CDR3 is TGTGCCAGCAGCCTAATACAGGGGGCTCATGGCTACACCTTC.

The chain is built from TRBV7-8 and TRBJ2-3, with 9 bases that match TRBD1. Germline CDR1 is SGHVS and CDR2 is FQNEAQ. This CDR3 has 16 amino acids. Trimming at V came to 5 bases and at J to 2 bases, leaving 8 bases not matched to a gene. DNA of the CDR3: TGTGCCAGCAGCCTTGGTCACAGGGGGCCCACAGATACGCAGTATTTT. Its protein is CASSLGHRGPTDTQYF.

This clone was counted a single time. The rearrangement links TRBV7-2 to TRBJ2-2, with D maybe TRBD1 (8 bases). CDR1 and CDR2 (germline): SGHTA, FQGNSA. V lost 2 bases, J lost 6 bases, and 16 bases lay in between. The CDR3 loop spans 16 amino acids. The DNA for the CDR3 is TGTGCCAGCAGCTTATTTCCACAGGGGGGGGCCGGGGAGCTGTTTTTT. Translated, it gives CASSLFPQGGAGELFF.

This clone has just one count. The V and J genes are TRBV7-8 and TRBJ2-1, with TRBD1 matching over 11 bases. Germline V gives CDR1 SGHVS, CDR2 FQNEAQ. The CDR3 runs to 22 residues. V trimming: 4 bases; J trimming: 1 base; junction bases outside the gene matches: 21. The CDR3 sequence: CASSYGQGAARPMVSSYNEQFF. The CDR3 nucleotides read TGTGCCAGCAGCTATGGACAGGGGGCGGCCAGGCCAATGGTCTCATCCTACAATGAGCAGTTCTTC.

V usage is TRBV29-1 and J usage is TRBJ2-7; D ambiguous. The CDR3 runs to 12 residues. Trimming removed 5 bases from V and 0 bases from J, with 8 bases in between. The germline V gene has CDR1 SQVTM and CDR2 ANQGSEA. The CDR3 loop reads CSVPPLSYEQYV. The DNA for the CDR3 is TGCAGCGTTCCCCCTCTCTCCTACGAGCAGTACGTC.

This clone was counted between two and nine times. V usage is TRBV10-1 and J usage is TRBJ2-1; TRBD2 is a possible D gene (6 bases). The germline V and J ends were trimmed by 4 bases and 9 bases, with 16 bases remaining between them. Germline loops: CDR1 WNHNN, CDR2 SYGVQD (reference sequence). This CDR3 has 14 residues. The CDR3 nucleotides read TGCGCCAGCAGTGTGGCAGGTGGGACTGTTGAGCAGTTCTTC. It yields the protein CASSVAGGTVEQFF.

The chain combines TRBV5-1 with TRBJ1-3; D ambiguous. With 0 bases removed from V and 0 bases from J, the gap between germline ends came to 10 bases. The length of the CDR3 is 16 residues. Germline V CDR1 and CDR2: SGHRS, YFSETQ. CDR3: CASSLGQVSSGNTIYF. DNA for the CDR3: TGCGCCAGCAGCTTGGGGCAGGTCAGCTCTGGAAACACCATATATTTT. The full variable domain, its missing parts supplied by reference TRBV5-1 and TRBJ1-3, is KAGVTQTPRYLIKTRGQQVTLSCSPISGHRSVSWYQQTPGQGLQFLFEYFSETQRNKGNFPGRFSGRQFSNSRSEMNVSTLELGDSALYLCASSLGQVSSGNTIYFGEGSWLTVV.

The chain employs TRBV19 and TRBJ1-2; 9 bases are a match to TRBD1. The CDR3 extends over 16 amino acids. Per the germline V gene, CDR1 is LNHDA and CDR2 is SQIVND (reference sequence). V trimming: 5 bases; J trimming: 2 bases; junction bases outside the gene matches: 9. The CDR3 spells CASSQPRGQGNYGYTF. The DNA for the CDR3 is TGTGCCAGTAGTCAGCCACGGGGACAGGGCAACTATGGCTACACCTTC.

The V and J genes are TRBV10-3 and TRBJ1-1; 7 bases are shared with TRBD1. The CDR3 loop spans 13 amino acids. The junction had 7 bases not matched to a gene; V was cut back by 2 bases and J by 10 bases. CDR1 is ENHRY, CDR2 SYGVKD, per germline. The CDR3 DNA reads as TGTGCCATCAGTGAGAACAGGGGTGGTGGAGCTTTCTTT. The encoded protein is CAISENRGGGAFF.

The CDR3 region is CATRKGQGKKVNTEAFF. CDR3 sequence (DNA): TGTGCCACCAGGAAGGGACAGGGAAAAAAAGTGAACACTGAAGCTTTCTTT. J is TRBJ1-1 and V is TRBV24-1; 9 bases are shared with TRBD1. The length of the CDR3 is 17 residues. The germline V gene encodes CDR1 KGHDR and CDR2 SFDVKD. Trimming at V came to 7 bases and at J to 0 bases, leaving 11 bases not matched to a gene.

The chain recombines TRBV29-1 with TRBJ1-2; TRBD1 matches at 9 bases. This CDR3 region has 12 residues. V was clipped by 6 bases and J by 5 bases; unmatched bases: 4. CDR1 is SQVTM, CDR2 ANQGSEA, per germline. Here the CDR3 DNA reads TGCAGCGTCACCGGGACAGGGTATGGCTACACCTTC. Amino acids: CSVTGTGYGYTF.

The chain has TRBV6-5 and TRBJ2-4; 7 bases are shared with TRBD2. The CDR3 consists of 15 residues. The V segment lost 7 bases and the J segment 3 bases; nucleotides outside the gene matches: 9. In germline, CDR1 is MNHEY, CDR2 SVGAGI. CDR3 sequence (DNA): TGTGCCAGCACGTCCCGGGGGGACGTCAAAAACATTCAGTACTTC. This gives the protein CASTSRGDVKNIQYF.

The chain employs TRBV28 and TRBJ1-1, with D perhaps matching TRBD1 (6 bases). Germline-derived CDR1 and CDR2 are MDHEN and SYDVKM. V shed 2 bases and J shed 9 bases, with 13 bases lying between them. The CDR3 is 13 residues long. The CDR3 sequence: CASSLLSQGQAFF. The CDR3 DNA follows: TGTGCCAGCAGTTTACTGTCACAGGGCCAAGCTTTCTTT.

This chain connects TRBV4-1 to TRBJ1-1, with no clear D. Trimming removed 0 bases from V and 5 bases from J, with 13 bases in between. Germline lookup yields CDR1 MGHRA and CDR2 YSYEKL. This CDR3 has 15 residues. Written as DNA, the CDR3 is TGCGCCAGCAGCCAAGAAAATCGGGGAGGAACTGAAGCTTTCTTT. This sequence encodes CASSQENRGGTEAFF.

The chain employs TRBV5-1 and TRBJ2-5; 13 nucleotides match TRBD2. This CDR3 is built from 16 residues. With 4 bases clipped from V and 3 bases from J, the junction kept 6 bases outside the gene matches. Germline CDR1 is SGHRS and CDR2 is YFSETQ. The CDR3 region is CASSLLGLAGEETQYF. In nucleotides, the CDR3 is TGCGCCAGCAGCCTTTTAGGACTAGCGGGAGAAGAGACCCAGTACTTC.

The rearrangement links TRBV15 to TRBJ1-4; D is unresolved. CDR1 and CDR2 (germline): LNHNV, YYDKDF (reference sequence). This CDR3 comprises 18 residues. With 0 bases removed from V and 5 bases from J, the gap between germline ends came to 19 bases. The DNA for the CDR3 is TGTGCCACCAGCAGAGATCGGTCCCCGGGATCTTCAAATGAAAAACTGTTTTTT. Translation: CATSRDRSPGSSNEKLFF.

This sequence joins TRBV24-1 and TRBJ1-5, with D possibly TRBD1 on 6 matching bases. The CDR3 has 15 amino acids. CDR1 is KGHDR, CDR2 SFDVKD, per germline. V was cut by 6 bases and J by 6 bases, with 17 bases left in between. The CDR3 spells CATSQGHTQGQPQHF. The CDR3 DNA reads as TGTGCCACCAGTCAGGGACACACACAGGGTCAGCCCCAGCATTTT.

The chain has TRBV19 and TRBJ1-5; TRBD1 agrees at 7 bases. V shed 6 bases, J shed 2 bases, and the junction held 10 bases outside the gene matches. CDR3 length equals 16 residues. Germline CDR1 LNHDA, CDR2 SQIVND (reference sequence). CDR3 in amino acids: CASSRMTGNGNQPQHF. In DNA form, the CDR3 reads TGTGCCAGTAGCCGAATGACAGGGAACGGCAATCAGCCCCAGCATTTT.

The CDR3 loop reads CASSYDTSSYEQYV. Written as DNA, the CDR3 is TGTGCCAGCAGTTACGACACTAGCTCCTACGAGCAGTACGTC. The chain has TRBV6-2 or TRBV6-3 and TRBJ2-7; tentative D call: TRBD2 (5 bases). The V gene's germline CDR1 is MNHEY and CDR2 SVGEGT. Trimming left V 2 bases short and J 0 bases short, with 8 bases between. The CDR3 contains 14 residues.

J is TRBJ2-7 and V is TRBV10-3; 7 bases match TRBD2. The ends lost 5 bases at V and 6 bases at J; junction bases unmatched: 13. The germline V gene encodes CDR1 ENHRY and CDR2 SYGVKD. CDR3 length: 15 residues. CDR3 region: CAISPDAAGFSEQYV. CDR3 sequence (DNA): TGTGCCATCAGTCCAGACGCAGCGGGATTTTCCGAGCAGTACGTC.

The chain combines TRBV28 with TRBJ2-3, with TRBD1 matching over 9 bases. The CDR3 runs 15 residues. The junction had 7 bases not matched to a gene; V was cut back by 5 bases and J by 4 bases. CDR1 is MDHEN and CDR2 is SYDVKM in the germline V gene. DNA of the CDR3: TGTGCCAGCAGTGAAACAGGGGGCGCGGCAGATACGCAGTATTTT. Protein product: CASSETGGAADTQYF.

The genes are TRBV6-4 and TRBJ2-7; 15 nucleotides agree with TRBD2. The CDR3 sequence is 16 residues long. Trimming removed 7 bases from V and 2 bases from J; junction bases left unmatched: 6. The germline CDR1 and CDR2 sequences are MRHNA and SNTAGT. In DNA, the CDR3 is TGTGCCAGCACGGAGGGACTAGCGGGGGGTACCTACGAGCAGTACGTC. This translates into CASTEGLAGGTYEQYV.

The rearrangement joins TRBV18 to TRBJ1-2; 10 bases agree with TRBD1. Germline values: CDR1 KGHSH, CDR2 LQKENI. The CDR3 is 15 amino acids. Trimming at V came to 3 bases and at J to 6 bases, leaving 7 bases not matched to a gene. This chain's CDR3 is CASSPSGTGANGYTF. CDR3 DNA: TGTGCCAGCTCACCGTCCGGGACAGGGGCGAATGGCTACACCTTC.

The rearrangement uses TRBV6-2 or TRBV6-3 and TRBJ2-3; TRBD2 matches at 8 bases. The CDR3 sequence is 16 residues long. V lost 7 bases to trimming and J lost 2 bases; unmatched junction nucleotides: 11. Germline CDR1 MNHEY, CDR2 SVGEGT. CDR3 sequence reads: CASTPLPGGVTDTQYF. The CDR3 DNA follows: TGTGCCAGCACCCCTCTTCCGGGGGGGGTCACAGATACGCAGTATTTT.